Listed below are T cell receptor beta chains from one sample, sequenced in a study of blood T cell repertoires in COVID-19. Profiled with immunoSEQ multiplex PCR; TCRdb holds only in-frame clones, not every one. The sample shows under 100,000 clones, about 81% of them seen only once. The sequenced sample consisted of peripheral blood. These TCRs come from a human donor in a cohort sampled during active COVID-19. Each CDR3 is given with its conserved first and last residue. Fields, in order: D gene, clone size, J gene, V gene, CDR3 DNA, CDR3 protein. The D gene is left open where the match is weak. The size of a clone is reported for some rows only, either as once, few or many, or as a class for expanded clones.

D: -
size: -
J: TRBJ2-6
V: TRBV19
DNA: TGTGCCAGTAGCTTCGGGTCTGGGGCCAACGTCCTGACTTTC
CDR3: CASSFGSGANVLTF

D: -
size: -
J: TRBJ2-1
V: TRBV19
DNA: TGTGCCAGTAGCCCGGGCTCCTCGCGGGGCCGTGAGCAGTTCTTC
CDR3: CASSPGSSRGREQFF

D: -
size: -
J: TRBJ1-5
V: TRBV20-1
DNA: TGCAGTGCTAGATTGCGGGAGCAGCATTTT
CDR3: CSARLREQHF

D: -
size: -
J: TRBJ2-7
V: TRBV11-2
DNA: TGTGCCAGCAGCTTTCAGGACTACGAGCAGTACTTC
CDR3: CASSFQDYEQYF

D: -
size: few
J: TRBJ2-5
V: TRBV5-5
DNA: TGTGCCAGCAGCTTTGGACAGTTACAAGAGACCCAGTACTTC
CDR3: CASSFGQLQETQYF

D: -
size: -
J: TRBJ1-4
V: TRBV7-9
DNA: TGTGCCAGCAGCTCCGAACAGGAACGTAATGAAAAACTGTTTTTT
CDR3: CASSSEQERNEKLFF

D: -
size: -
J: TRBJ2-5
V: TRBV9
DNA: TGTGCCAGCAGCGCCCAGGGGACGGTCCAAGAGACCCAGTACTTC
CDR3: CASSAQGTVQETQYF

D: -
size: -
J: TRBJ1-4
V: TRBV19
DNA: TGTGCCAGTAGTAGAGGGTATATGAATGAAAAACTGTTTTTT
CDR3: CASSRGYMNEKLFF

D: TRBD2
size: -
J: TRBJ2-1
V: TRBV27
DNA: TGTGCCAGCAGTCCGGGACTAGCGGGGACATCCTACAATGAGCAGTTCTTC
CDR3: CASSPGLAGTSYNEQFF

D: -
size: -
J: TRBJ1-1
V: TRBV19
DNA: TGTGCCAGTAATCCTATGAGGGTCCCGAACACTGAAGCTTTCTTT
CDR3: CASNPMRVPNTEAFF

D: -
size: once
J: TRBJ2-3
V: TRBV2
DNA: TGTGCCAGCAGTGGAGGGGCGGGGGACATGGGTACGCAGTATTTT
CDR3: CASSGGAGDMGTQYF

D: TRBD2
size: once
J: TRBJ2-5
V: TRBV27
DNA: TGTGCCAGCAGTTGGGCTAGCGGGCACGGGGCCCAGTACTTC
CDR3: CASSWASGHGAQYF

D: TRBD1
size: -
J: TRBJ2-3
V: TRBV24-1
DNA: TGTGCCACCAGTGATTTGGGTAGGACAGGGGGACCAGATACGCAGTATTTT
CDR3: CATSDLGRTGGPDTQYF

D: TRBD1
size: -
J: TRBJ1-1
V: TRBV5-4
DNA: TGTGCCAGCAGCCTGGAGGGGGCGAGTAGAACTGAAGCTTTCTTT
CDR3: CASSLEGASRTEAFF

D: -
size: once
J: TRBJ1-1
V: TRBV5-6
DNA: TGTGCCAGCAGCTTGGCGGGGATGAACACTGAAGCTTTCTTT
CDR3: CASSLAGMNTEAFF

D: -
size: -
J: TRBJ1-2
V: TRBV7-2
DNA: TGTGCCAGCAGCCTGATACAGGGAAGTAACTATGGCTACACCTTC
CDR3: CASSLIQGSNYGYTF

D: -
size: -
J: TRBJ2-3
V: TRBV12-5
DNA: TGTGCTAGTGGTTTGGGTCGGCAGGGCGTTAGCACAGATACGCAGTATTTT
CDR3: CASGLGRQGVSTDTQYF

D: TRBD1
size: once
J: TRBJ1-2
V: TRBV4-2
DNA: TGTGCCAGCAGCCAAGGAGGGCACGACAGGGATAACTATGGCTACACCTTC
CDR3: CASSQGGHDRDNYGYTF

D: -
size: -
J: TRBJ2-7
V: TRBV3-1/TRBV3-2
DNA: TGTGCCAGCAGCCAGGTATACAGCTCCTACGAGCAGTACTTC
CDR3: CASSQVYSSYEQYF

D: TRBD1
size: -
J: TRBJ2-4
V: TRBV2
DNA: TGTGCCAGCGGGGCGGACAGGGTGGGCATTCAGTACTTC
CDR3: CASGADRVGIQYF

D: -
size: -
J: TRBJ1-1
V: TRBV4-2
DNA: TGTGCCAGCAGCCAAGATCCCCAGTACATGAACACTGAAGCTTTCTTT
CDR3: CASSQDPQYMNTEAFF

D: -
size: -
J: TRBJ1-2
V: TRBV10-3
DNA: TGTGCCATCAGTGAGTCGGGGAGCAACTATGGCTACACCTTC
CDR3: CAISESGSNYGYTF

D: -
size: -
J: TRBJ1-1
V: TRBV30
DNA: TGTGCCTGGAGTGTAGGAGGGAATGAAGCTTTCTTT
CDR3: CAWSVGGNEAFF

D: -
size: -
J: TRBJ1-2
V: TRBV30
DNA: TGTGCCTGGAGTGTACAGAGAGCTAACTATGGCTACACCTTC
CDR3: CAWSVQRANYGYTF

D: -
size: once
J: TRBJ2-7
V: TRBV5-5
DNA: TGTGCCAGCAGCTTGAGTTCCGGGTACGAGCAGTACTTC
CDR3: CASSLSSGYEQYF

D: -
size: -
J: TRBJ2-5
V: TRBV15
DNA: TGTGCCACCAGCAGAGACTACCCGTTCCAAGAAACCCAGTACTTC
CDR3: CATSRDYPFQETQYF

D: -
size: many
J: TRBJ2-7
V: TRBV4-1
DNA: TGCGCCAGCAGCCAATCTTTTTTAAACAGGCGATCCTACGAGCAGTACTTC
CDR3: CASSQSFLNRRSYEQYF